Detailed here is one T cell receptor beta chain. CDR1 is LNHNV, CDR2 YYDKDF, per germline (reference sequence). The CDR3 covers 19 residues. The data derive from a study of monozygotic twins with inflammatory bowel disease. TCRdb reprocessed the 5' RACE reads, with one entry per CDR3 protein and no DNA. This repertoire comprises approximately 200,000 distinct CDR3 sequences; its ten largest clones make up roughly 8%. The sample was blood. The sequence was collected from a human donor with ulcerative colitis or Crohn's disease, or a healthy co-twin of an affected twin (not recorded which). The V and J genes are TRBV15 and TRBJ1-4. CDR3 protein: CATSRDDYGPSRNNEKLFF.